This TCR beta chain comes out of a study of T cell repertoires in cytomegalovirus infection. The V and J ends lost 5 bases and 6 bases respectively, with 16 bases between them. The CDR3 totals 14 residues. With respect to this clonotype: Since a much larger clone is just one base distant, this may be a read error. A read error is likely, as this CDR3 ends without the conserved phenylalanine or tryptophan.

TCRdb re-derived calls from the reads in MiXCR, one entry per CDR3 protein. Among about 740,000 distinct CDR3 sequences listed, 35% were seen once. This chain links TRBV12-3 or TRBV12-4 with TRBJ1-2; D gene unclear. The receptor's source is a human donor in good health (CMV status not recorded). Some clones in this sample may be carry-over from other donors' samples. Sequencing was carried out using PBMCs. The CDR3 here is CASSPDPKIHGYTL. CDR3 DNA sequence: TGTGCCAGCAGTCCAGACCCAAAGATACATGGCTACACCTTA.